A selection of T cell receptor beta chains follows, all from one sample in a study of blood T cell repertoires in COVID-19. Libraries were prepared by immunoSEQ multiplex PCR; TCRdb keeps only in-frame clonotypes and omits some of them. The data contain around 200,000 clones, around 84% of them seen just once; the ten biggest clones take up about 15%. Material: peripheral blood. These receptors all come from a woman in her seventies with COVID-19, enrolled during active disease. Both conserved end residues are part of each CDR3. The D gene is left open where the match is weak. A row's size may be missing; if present it is once, few, many or a size class.

v_call: TRBV5-5; d_call: NA; j_call: TRBJ1-1; cdr3_length: 15; clone_size: NA; cdr3_aa: CASSSDRKGSTEAFF; cdr3_nt: TGTGCCAGCAGTTCGGACAGAAAAGGTTCCACTGAAGCTTTCTTT
v_call: TRBV6-1; d_call: NA; j_call: TRBJ1-3; cdr3_length: 17; clone_size: few; cdr3_aa: CASSEATSVSSGNTIYF; cdr3_nt: TGTGCCAGCAGTGAAGCGACTTCCGTTAGCTCTGGAAACACCATATATTTT
v_call: TRBV30; d_call: NA; j_call: TRBJ2-1; cdr3_length: 11; clone_size: NA; cdr3_aa: CAWTDSHEQFF; cdr3_nt: TGTGCCTGGACGGACAGCCATGAGCAGTTCTTC
v_call: TRBV10-3; d_call: NA; j_call: TRBJ1-2; cdr3_length: 13; clone_size: NA; cdr3_aa: CAISVTTEEGYTF; cdr3_nt: TGTGCCATCAGTGTGACGACAGAAGAAGGCTACACCTTC
v_call: TRBV11-2; d_call: NA; j_call: TRBJ1-2; cdr3_length: 14; clone_size: NA; cdr3_aa: CASSFGIGNYGYTF; cdr3_nt: TGTGCCAGCAGCTTCGGGATTGGCAACTATGGCTACACCTTC
v_call: TRBV5-1; d_call: TRBD2; j_call: TRBJ2-1; cdr3_length: 16; clone_size: NA; cdr3_aa: CASSPRGDPVYNEQFF; cdr3_nt: TGCGCCAGCAGCCCTCGGGGGGACCCTGTCTACAATGAGCAGTTCTTC
v_call: TRBV7-9; d_call: NA; j_call: TRBJ1-2; cdr3_length: 13; clone_size: once; cdr3_aa: CASSDSRGDGYTF; cdr3_nt: TGTGCCAGCAGCGATTCCAGGGGTGATGGCTACACCTTC
v_call: TRBV29-1; d_call: TRBD1; j_call: TRBJ1-1; cdr3_length: 15; clone_size: NA; cdr3_aa: CSVIRQGLSITEAFF; cdr3_nt: TGCAGCGTGATAAGACAGGGGTTGTCGATAACTGAAGCTTTCTTT
v_call: TRBV28; d_call: NA; j_call: TRBJ1-5; cdr3_length: 15; clone_size: NA; cdr3_aa: CASSLPDSLVRAQHF; cdr3_nt: TGTGCCAGCAGTTTACCAGACAGCCTAGTACGGGCCCAGCATTTT
v_call: TRBV3-1/TRBV3-2; d_call: TRBD1; j_call: TRBJ1-2; cdr3_length: 14; clone_size: NA; cdr3_aa: CASSRWGQGGGYTF; cdr3_nt: TGTGCCAGCAGCCGATGGGGACAGGGAGGTGGCTACACCTTC
v_call: TRBV27; d_call: NA; j_call: TRBJ2-7; cdr3_length: 15; clone_size: NA; cdr3_aa: CASSLRGGGNYEQYF; cdr3_nt: TGTGCCAGCAGTTTGAGGGGCGGGGGCAACTACGAGCAGTACTTC
v_call: TRBV19; d_call: NA; j_call: TRBJ2-1; cdr3_length: 14; clone_size: NA; cdr3_aa: CASTGGAGFNEQFF; cdr3_nt: TGTGCCAGTACGGGTGGGGCGGGATTTAATGAGCAGTTCTTC
v_call: TRBV28; d_call: TRBD1; j_call: TRBJ2-5; cdr3_length: 15; clone_size: NA; cdr3_aa: CASSLGNRGLETQYF; cdr3_nt: TGTGCCAGCAGTTTAGGGAACAGGGGGCTCGAGACCCAGTACTTC
v_call: TRBV28; d_call: NA; j_call: TRBJ2-2; cdr3_length: 16; clone_size: few; cdr3_aa: CASSQSLGAGTGELFF; cdr3_nt: TGTGCCAGCAGCCAGAGTCTAGGGGCAGGAACCGGGGAGCTGTTTTTT
v_call: TRBV19; d_call: NA; j_call: TRBJ1-4; cdr3_length: 13; clone_size: NA; cdr3_aa: CASAPKGGEKLFF; cdr3_nt: TGTGCCAGTGCGCCCAAGGGAGGTGAAAAACTGTTTTTT
v_call: TRBV28; d_call: TRBD1; j_call: TRBJ2-1; cdr3_length: 17; clone_size: NA; cdr3_aa: CASSLAPGTGRHNEQFF; cdr3_nt: TGTGCCAGCAGTTTAGCCCCCGGGACAGGGAGACACAATGAGCAGTTCTTC
v_call: TRBV18; d_call: NA; j_call: TRBJ2-2; cdr3_length: 18; clone_size: NA; cdr3_aa: CASSPSAVAGYNSGELFF; cdr3_nt: TGTGCCAGCTCACCATCGGCCGTGGCGGGGTATAATTCCGGGGAGCTGTTTTTT
v_call: TRBV13; d_call: NA; j_call: TRBJ1-2; cdr3_length: 16; clone_size: NA; cdr3_aa: CASSLRLQEPGEGYTF; cdr3_nt: TGTGCCAGCAGCTTAAGGCTGCAGGAACCGGGAGAGGGCTACACCTTC
v_call: TRBV28; d_call: TRBD1; j_call: TRBJ2-1; cdr3_length: 12; clone_size: NA; cdr3_aa: CASSLMGTGPFF; cdr3_nt: TGTGCCAGCAGTTTAATGGGGACAGGGCCGTTCTTC
v_call: TRBV28; d_call: NA; j_call: TRBJ1-4; cdr3_length: 14; clone_size: NA; cdr3_aa: CASSLGGGVEKLFF; cdr3_nt: TGTGCCAGCAGTTTAGGAGGGGGGGTCGAAAAACTGTTTTTT
v_call: TRBV5-6; d_call: NA; j_call: TRBJ2-3; cdr3_length: 14; clone_size: NA; cdr3_aa: CASSLLVGADTQYF; cdr3_nt: TGTGCCAGCAGCTTGCTTGTCGGAGCAGATACGCAGTATTTT
v_call: TRBV18; d_call: TRBD1; j_call: TRBJ2-7; cdr3_length: 14; clone_size: NA; cdr3_aa: CASSRQGANPGQYF; cdr3_nt: TGTGCCAGCTCACGACAGGGGGCCAACCCGGGGCAGTACTTC
v_call: TRBV11-2; d_call: NA; j_call: TRBJ2-3; cdr3_length: 17; clone_size: NA; cdr3_aa: CASSLESGVTSTDTQYF; cdr3_nt: TGTGCCAGCAGCTTAGAGTCAGGCGTAACTAGCACAGATACGCAGTATTTT
v_call: TRBV6-2/TRBV6-3; d_call: TRBD1; j_call: TRBJ1-1; cdr3_length: 14; clone_size: few; cdr3_aa: CASSPRQGTSEAFF; cdr3_nt: TGTGCCAGCAGTCCCAGACAGGGAACCTCTGAAGCTTTCTTT
v_call: TRBV30; d_call: TRBD1; j_call: TRBJ2-5; cdr3_length: 13; clone_size: NA; cdr3_aa: CAWNRGRQETQYF; cdr3_nt: TGTGCCTGGAACAGGGGGCGCCAAGAGACCCAGTACTTC
v_call: TRBV28; d_call: NA; j_call: TRBJ2-7; cdr3_length: 13; clone_size: NA; cdr3_aa: CASSRGGYYEQYF; cdr3_nt: TGTGCCAGCAGTAGGGGCGGATACTACGAGCAGTACTTC
v_call: TRBV24-1; d_call: NA; j_call: TRBJ1-6; cdr3_length: 19; clone_size: NA; cdr3_aa: CATNYGILGTPTFNSPLHF; cdr3_nt: TGTGCCACGAACTACGGGATTCTCGGGACACCAACCTTCAATTCACCCCTCCACTTT
v_call: TRBV6-5; d_call: NA; j_call: TRBJ1-5; cdr3_length: 14; clone_size: NA; cdr3_aa: CATTIRGGNQPQHF; cdr3_nt: TGTGCCACCACCATACGGGGAGGCAATCAGCCCCAGCATTTT
v_call: TRBV2; d_call: TRBD1; j_call: TRBJ1-6; cdr3_length: 13; clone_size: many; cdr3_aa: CANSPDRAAPLHF; cdr3_nt: TGTGCCAACTCCCCGGACAGGGCCGCTCCCCTCCACTTT
v_call: TRBV19; d_call: TRBD1; j_call: TRBJ2-2; cdr3_length: 16; clone_size: NA; cdr3_aa: CASSINRRGQAGELFF; cdr3_nt: TGTGCCAGTAGTATCAATCGCAGGGGGCAGGCCGGGGAGCTGTTTTTT
v_call: TRBV3-1/TRBV3-2; d_call: NA; j_call: TRBJ2-7; cdr3_length: 13; clone_size: NA; cdr3_aa: CASSQNRVREQYF; cdr3_nt: TGTGCCAGCAGCCAAAACAGGGTGAGAGAGCAGTACTTC
v_call: TRBV25-1; d_call: NA; j_call: TRBJ1-2; cdr3_length: 13; clone_size: NA; cdr3_aa: CASMGQGLWGYTF; cdr3_nt: TGTGCCAGCATGGGCCAGGGGCTATGGGGCTACACCTTC
v_call: TRBV7-2; d_call: TRBD1; j_call: TRBJ1-1; cdr3_length: 14; clone_size: NA; cdr3_aa: CASSPTGGNTEAFF; cdr3_nt: TGTGCCAGCAGCCCCACAGGGGGCAACACTGAAGCTTTCTTT
v_call: TRBV2; d_call: NA; j_call: TRBJ1-3; cdr3_length: 16; clone_size: NA; cdr3_aa: CASSKRTTSSGNTIYF; cdr3_nt: TGTGCCAGCAGTAAGAGGACAACGAGCTCTGGAAACACCATATATTTT
v_call: TRBV7-2; d_call: NA; j_call: TRBJ2-7; cdr3_length: 14; clone_size: NA; cdr3_aa: CASSLGPFSYGQYF; cdr3_nt: TGTGCCAGCAGCTTAGGTCCGTTCTCCTACGGGCAGTACTTC
v_call: TRBV6-5; d_call: NA; j_call: TRBJ2-5; cdr3_length: 12; clone_size: NA; cdr3_aa: CASISRARVLYF; cdr3_nt: TGTGCCAGCATAAGTCGAGCGAGGGTGCTGTACTTC
v_call: TRBV3-1/TRBV3-2; d_call: TRBD1; j_call: TRBJ2-7; cdr3_length: 15; clone_size: NA; cdr3_aa: CASSPTWTGAGEQYF; cdr3_nt: TGTGCCAGCAGCCCCACCTGGACAGGGGCGGGAGAGCAGTACTTC
v_call: TRBV7-3; d_call: TRBD2; j_call: TRBJ2-5; cdr3_length: 16; clone_size: NA; cdr3_aa: CASSQGASGASETQYF; cdr3_nt: TGTGCCAGCAGCCAAGGGGCTAGCGGGGCTTCAGAGACCCAGTACTTC
v_call: TRBV2; d_call: NA; j_call: TRBJ1-6; cdr3_length: 13; clone_size: NA; cdr3_aa: CASKGLLNSPLHF; cdr3_nt: TGTGCCAGCAAGGGACTACTTAATTCACCCCTCCACTTT
v_call: TRBV5-1; d_call: TRBD1; j_call: TRBJ2-5; cdr3_length: 13; clone_size: NA; cdr3_aa: CASIGQGLETQYF; cdr3_nt: TGCGCCAGCATCGGACAGGGGCTGGAGACCCAGTACTTC
v_call: TRBV4-1; d_call: NA; j_call: TRBJ1-5; cdr3_length: 16; clone_size: NA; cdr3_aa: CASSQEAGLAYQPQHF; cdr3_nt: TGCGCCAGCAGCCAAGAGGCGGGGTTAGCTTATCAGCCCCAGCATTTT
v_call: TRBV24-1; d_call: TRBD2; j_call: TRBJ2-1; cdr3_length: 15; clone_size: NA; cdr3_aa: CATSDPPPSSGEQFF; cdr3_nt: TGTGCCACCAGTGATCCCCCCCCCTCTAGCGGTGAGCAGTTCTTC
v_call: TRBV3-1/TRBV3-2; d_call: NA; j_call: TRBJ1-2; cdr3_length: 13; clone_size: NA; cdr3_aa: CASSQQGTRGYTF; cdr3_nt: TGTGCCAGCAGCCAACAGGGGACGAGAGGCTACACCTTC
v_call: TRBV9; d_call: NA; j_call: TRBJ1-1; cdr3_length: 15; clone_size: NA; cdr3_aa: CASSASPGGNTEAFF; cdr3_nt: TGTGCCAGCAGCGCCTCTCCGGGGGGTAACACTGAAGCTTTCTTT